These T cell receptor beta chains were read from a single sample in a study of cytomegalovirus exposure and HLA in healthy donors. Profiled with immunoSEQ multiplex PCR; TCRdb holds only in-frame clones, not every one. Found here are 110,000 to 150,000 clones, roughly 82% of them singletons; the top ten hold around 7%. The material sequenced was PBMCs. The receptors shown here come from a man aged 30 to 45 in good health and CMV-seronegative. The CDR3 runs from the conserved cysteine through the conserved F or W. A D gene is named only where the DNA matches it firmly. Clone size appears in some rows only: once, few, many, or a class for an expanded clone.

D: .
size: few
V: TRBV15
J: TRBJ1-3
CDR3: CATSLRTAATYFSGNTIYF
DNA: TGTGCCACCAGCCTGCGGACAGCCGCTACTTACTTCTCTGGAAACACCATATATTTT

D: .
size: .
V: TRBV19
J: TRBJ1-5
CDR3: CASRTGRNQPQHF
DNA: TGTGCCAGTAGGACCGGGAGGAACCAGCCCCAGCATTTT

D: .
size: .
V: TRBV28
J: TRBJ1-4
CDR3: CASSYPQRVSNEKLFF
DNA: TGTGCCAGCAGTTACCCTCAACGGGTCTCGAATGAAAAACTGTTTTTT

D: .
size: few
V: TRBV11-2
J: TRBJ1-2
CDR3: CASSFSQGDLYTF
DNA: TGTGCCAGCAGCTTTAGCCAGGGCGATCTATACACCTTC

D: .
size: few
V: TRBV7-9
J: TRBJ1-5
CDR3: CSSSPSDFWGNQPQHF
DNA: TGTTCCAGCAGCCCCTCGGACTTTTGGGGCAATCAGCCCCAGCATTTT

D: TRBD1
size: .
V: TRBV5-1
J: TRBJ1-6
CDR3: CASSLTGVDSPLHF
DNA: TGCGCCAGCAGCCTAACAGGGGTAGATTCACCCCTCCACTTT

D: TRBD1
size: .
V: TRBV2
J: TRBJ1-2
CDR3: CASSRQAGQTNYGYTF
DNA: TGTGCCAGCAGTCGTCAGGCGGGACAGACTAACTATGGCTACACCTTC

D: TRBD1
size: .
V: TRBV5-8
J: TRBJ1-5
CDR3: CASSMDRGPQPQHF
DNA: TGTGCCAGCAGCATGGACAGGGGCCCTCAGCCCCAGCATTTT

D: TRBD1
size: .
V: TRBV9
J: TRBJ2-7
CDR3: CASSVGTGQFYEQYF
DNA: TGTGCCAGCAGCGTAGGGACAGGTCAATTCTACGAGCAGTACTTC

D: .
size: once
V: TRBV27
J: TRBJ2-7
CDR3: CASSFRDSYEQYF
DNA: TGTGCCAGCAGTTTCCGAGACAGCTACGAGCAGTACTTC

D: .
size: .
V: TRBV28
J: TRBJ2-1
CDR3: CASSLWWRSSYNEQFF
DNA: TGTGCCAGCAGTTTATGGTGGCGGAGCTCCTACAATGAGCAGTTCTTC

D: TRBD1
size: .
V: TRBV28
J: TRBJ2-3
CDR3: CASIGQGSDTQYF
DNA: TGTGCCAGCATAGGACAGGGGAGCGATACGCAGTATTTT

D: TRBD1
size: .
V: TRBV10-1
J: TRBJ2-1
CDR3: CASSDSRDSRNEQFF
DNA: TGCGCCAGCAGTGACTCCCGGGACAGTCGGAATGAGCAGTTCTTC

D: .
size: .
V: TRBV5-1
J: TRBJ2-5
CDR3: CASSLELETQYF
DNA: TGCGCCAGCAGCTTAGAGTTGGAGACCCAGTACTTC

D: .
size: few
V: TRBV4-1
J: TRBJ2-1
CDR3: CASSPRGAGIGNEQFF
DNA: TGCGCCAGCAGCCCCCGAGGGGCGGGAATCGGCAATGAGCAGTTCTTC

D: TRBD1
size: .
V: TRBV9
J: TRBJ1-1
CDR3: CASSGGQGGSTEAFF
DNA: TGTGCCAGCAGCGGTGGACAGGGTGGGTCCACTGAAGCTTTCTTT

D: TRBD2
size: .
V: TRBV7-6
J: TRBJ2-3
CDR3: CASSLMVAGSTDTQYF
DNA: TGTGCCAGCAGCTTAATGGTAGCGGGATCCACAGATACGCAGTATTTT

D: .
size: .
V: TRBV16
J: TRBJ1-2
CDR3: CASSQSPGSHTF
DNA: TGTGCCAGCAGCCAATCACCCGGGAGCCACACCTTC

D: .
size: .
V: TRBV9
J: TRBJ2-7
CDR3: CASSVVGGSGPYEQYF
DNA: TGTGCCAGCAGCGTAGTGGGTGGGAGTGGCCCCTACGAGCAGTACTTC

D: .
size: once
V: TRBV2
J: TRBJ2-7
CDR3: CASSDSQGIVPYEQYF
DNA: TGTGCCAGCAGTGATTCGCAGGGGATTGTTCCCTACGAGCAGTACTTC

D: TRBD1
size: .
V: TRBV13
J: TRBJ2-1
CDR3: CASSSRDRSYNEQFF
DNA: TGTGCCAGCAGCTCCCGGGACAGGTCCTACAATGAGCAGTTCTTC

D: .
size: .
V: TRBV19
J: TRBJ2-7
CDR3: CASSIGGPSWDEQYF
DNA: TGTGCCAGTAGTATTGGCGGTCCCTCTTGGGACGAGCAGTACTTC

D: .
size: .
V: TRBV2
J: TRBJ2-5
CDR3: CASSEARGNQETQYF
DNA: TGTGCCAGCAGTGAAGCGCGAGGAAACCAAGAGACCCAGTACTTC

D: .
size: .
V: TRBV2
J: TRBJ2-7
CDR3: CARGGRGSSYEQYF
DNA: TGTGCCAGAGGAGGCCGAGGATCCTCCTACGAGCAGTACTTC

D: .
size: .
V: TRBV7-6
J: TRBJ2-7
CDR3: CASSLGSSTHEQYF
DNA: TGTGCCAGCAGCTTAGGGTCTAGTACCCACGAGCAGTACTTC

D: TRBD2
size: once
V: TRBV27
J: TRBJ2-3
CDR3: CASSSPARRGASTDTQYF
DNA: TGTGCCAGCAGTTCTCCCGCAAGGCGGGGGGCTAGCACAGATACGCAGTATTTT

D: .
size: .
V: TRBV2
J: TRBJ1-1
CDR3: CASSEQTINTEAFF
DNA: TGTGCCAGCAGTGAACAGACTATAAACACTGAAGCTTTCTTT

D: TRBD1
size: .
V: TRBV11-2
J: TRBJ1-4
CDR3: CASRPDRGGNEKLFF
DNA: TGTGCCAGCAGGCCAGACAGGGGTGGGAATGAAAAACTGTTTTTT

D: .
size: once
V: TRBV7-9
J: TRBJ2-1
CDR3: CASSPFDMAFF
DNA: TGTGCCAGCTCTCCCTTTGATATGGCGTTCTTC

D: TRBD1
size: .
V: TRBV28
J: TRBJ2-2
CDR3: CASSSLGDRGYTGELFF
DNA: TGTGCCAGCAGTTCCCTAGGGGACAGGGGATACACCGGGGAGCTGTTTTTT

D: TRBD1
size: .
V: TRBV6-5
J: TRBJ1-2
CDR3: CASSRQGVRGYTF
DNA: TGTGCCAGCAGTCGACAGGGAGTCCGTGGCTACACCTTC

D: .
size: .
V: TRBV7-9
J: TRBJ2-7
CDR3: CASSATNGYRISYEQYF
DNA: TGTGCCAGCAGCGCGACAAACGGATACAGGATCTCCTACGAGCAGTACTTC

D: .
size: .
V: TRBV19
J: TRBJ2-2
CDR3: CASSIDYSDKRNTGELFF
DNA: TGTGCCAGTAGTATAGATTATTCGGACAAGAGAAACACCGGGGAGCTGTTTTTT

D: TRBD1
size: .
V: TRBV2
J: TRBJ2-7
CDR3: CASSDTGTGIGEQYF
DNA: TGTGCCAGCAGTGACACCGGGACAGGGATTGGGGAGCAGTACTTC

D: .
size: .
V: TRBV28
J: TRBJ2-4
CDR3: CASSLAGGGGDSQYF
DNA: TGTGCCAGCAGCCTGGCCGGGGGGGGCGGGGACAGTCAGTACTTC

D: .
size: .
V: TRBV11-2
J: TRBJ1-2
CDR3: CASSFNSYGYTF
DNA: TGTGCCAGCAGCTTCAACAGCTATGGCTACACCTTC

D: TRBD1
size: .
V: TRBV15
J: TRBJ1-2
CDR3: CATSGGTGGFYGYTF
DNA: TGTGCCACCAGCGGCGGGACAGGCGGATTCTATGGCTACACCTTC

D: TRBD1
size: .
V: TRBV19
J: TRBJ2-1
CDR3: CASSPNTGAYNEQFF
DNA: TGTGCCAGTAGTCCTAACACAGGGGCCTACAATGAGCAGTTCTTC

D: .
size: once
V: TRBV7-9
J: TRBJ1-3
CDR3: CASIIEGSPGNTIYF
DNA: TGTGCCAGCATTATAGAGGGCTCCCCTGGAAACACCATATATTTT

D: .
size: few
V: TRBV15
J: TRBJ1-3
CDR3: CATTKGGVSGNTIYF
DNA: TGTGCCACCACCAAGGGAGGTGTATCGGGAAACACCATATATTTT

D: .
size: once
V: TRBV2
J: TRBJ1-2
CDR3: CASSEGRGFGYTF
DNA: TGTGCCAGCAGTGAAGGGAGGGGATTTGGCTACACCTTC

D: .
size: .
V: TRBV5-1
J: TRBJ1-4
CDR3: CASSRDNYNEKLFF
DNA: TGCGCCAGCTCCCGGGACAACTATAATGAAAAACTGTTTTTT

D: .
size: .
V: TRBV5-6
J: TRBJ1-2
CDR3: CASSLGAGGYTF
DNA: TGTGCCAGCAGCTTGGGCGCCGGGGGCTACACCTTC

D: TRBD1
size: .
V: TRBV5-1
J: TRBJ2-1
CDR3: CASSWGPGTGGKNEQFF
DNA: TGCGCCAGCAGCTGGGGTCCCGGGACAGGGGGCAAGAATGAGCAGTTCTTC